This TCR beta chain is from a study of monozygotic twins with inflammatory bowel disease. Incorporation of UMIs carrying a 6-nucleotide sample barcode was performed by template switching. With approximately 16 and 10 cycles respectively, two nested PCRs were carried out on TCRalpha and TCRbeta cDNA. TCRdb re-called the 5' RACE reads, yielding one record per CDR3 amino acid sequence without DNA. The sample includes approximately 400,000 distinct CDR3 sequences. Germline CDR1 and CDR2: KGHSH and LQKENI. This CDR3 spans 13 amino acids. Sequenced sample: blood. The receptor's source is a human donor with ulcerative colitis or Crohn's disease, or a healthy co-twin of an affected twin (not recorded which). This rearrangement joins TRBV18 to TRBJ2-1; TCRdb designates TRBD1, a call that cannot be tested without DNA. The CDR3 loop is CASSTRQGTEQFF.